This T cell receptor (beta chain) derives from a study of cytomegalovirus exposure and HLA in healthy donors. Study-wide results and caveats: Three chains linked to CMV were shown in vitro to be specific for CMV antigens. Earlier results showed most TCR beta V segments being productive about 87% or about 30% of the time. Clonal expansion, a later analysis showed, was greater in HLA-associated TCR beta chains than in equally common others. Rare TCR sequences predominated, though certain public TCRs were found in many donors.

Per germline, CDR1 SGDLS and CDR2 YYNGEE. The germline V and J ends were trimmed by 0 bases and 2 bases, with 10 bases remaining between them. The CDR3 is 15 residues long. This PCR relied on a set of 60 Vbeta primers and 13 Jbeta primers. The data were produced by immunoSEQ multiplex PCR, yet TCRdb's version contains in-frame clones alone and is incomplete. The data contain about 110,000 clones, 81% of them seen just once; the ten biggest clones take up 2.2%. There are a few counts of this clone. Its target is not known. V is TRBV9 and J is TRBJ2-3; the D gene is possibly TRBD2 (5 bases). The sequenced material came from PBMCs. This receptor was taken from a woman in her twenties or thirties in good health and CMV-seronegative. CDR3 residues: CASSVGGLATDTQYF. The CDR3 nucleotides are TGTGCCAGCAGCGTAGGAGGGTTGGCCACAGATACGCAGTATTTT.